A single sample is the source of the 16 T cell receptor beta chains below, sequenced in a study of CD8 T cells in Susac syndrome. RNA, at roughly 0.45 to 1 ug, was reverse transcribed with random hexamers. Each CDR3 protein is one row after TCRdb ran MiXCR on the immunoSEQ multiplex PCR reads. The data contain approximately 190,000 distinct CDR3 sequences, approximately 93% of them singletons. Sequenced sample: CD4+ T cells from PBMCs. These TCRs come from a human donor in good health.

The chain combines TRBV25-1 with TRBJ2-7, with D possibly TRBD1 on 5 matching bases. CDR1 MGHDK and CDR2 SYGVNS come from the germline V gene. V shed 6 bases and J shed 3 bases, with 9 bases lying between them. The CDR3 has 12 residues. CDR3 nucleotide sequence: TGTGCCAGCAGGAAGGGGTTCTACGAGCAGTACTTC. Protein sequence: CASRKGFYEQYF.

The rearrangement uses TRBV27 and TRBJ1-3, with unresolved D. From germline, CDR1 is MNHEY and CDR2 SMNVEV (reference sequence). Trimming left V 4 bases short and J 4 bases short, with 8 bases between. This CDR3 has 13 residues. This chain's CDR3 is CASSSSQGNTIYF. The CDR3, as DNA: TGTGCCAGCAGTTCGTCCCAGGGAAACACCATATATTTT.

As DNA, the CDR3 is TGTGCCAGCAGCTTAACCCCCCCGACGCAGGAGCAGTTCTTC. It yields the protein CASSLTPPTQEQFF. The V call is TRBV7-3, the J call TRBJ2-1; no definite D call. Germline CDR1 is SGHTA and CDR2 is FQGTGA. The length of the CDR3 is 14 residues. Trimming took off 0 bases at V and 10 bases at J, with 13 bases between the two ends.

The chain recombines TRBV24-1 with TRBJ2-6; D possibly uses TRBD1 or TRBD2 (6 bases each). CDR1 KGHDR and CDR2 SFDVKD come from the germline V gene. The CDR3 is 15 amino acids. Deletions cut 6 bases from V and 5 bases from J, with 13 bases between. CDR3 loop: CATSPEGVRANVLTF. The CDR3 DNA sequence: TGTGCCACCAGTCCGGAGGGGGTTCGGGCCAACGTCCTGACTTTC.

This rearrangement joins TRBV10-3 to TRBJ1-6; D gene ambiguous. CDR1 and CDR2 from the germline V gene are ENHRY and SYGVKD. V lost 2 bases, J lost 10 bases, and 12 bases lay in between. This CDR3 comprises 14 residues. The CDR3 is CAISEDSVGSPLHF. Written as DNA, the CDR3 is TGTGCCATCAGTGAGGATTCGGTGGGCTCACCCCTCCACTTT.

The rearrangement uses TRBV6-2 or TRBV6-3 and TRBJ2-1, with unresolved D. The CDR3 has 14 amino acids. V was cut by 8 bases and J by 5 bases, with 16 bases left in between. Per germline, CDR1 MNHEY and CDR2 SVGEGT. The CDR3 loop is CASYHSATHNEQFF. The CDR3 DNA reads TGTGCCAGCTACCACTCCGCGACCCACAATGAGCAGTTCTTC.

The chain combines TRBV2 with TRBJ1-5; D not resolved. CDR1 SNHLY and CDR2 FYNNEI come from the germline V gene. The CDR3 spans 15 residues. Trimming left V 4 bases short and J 3 bases short, with 13 bases between. The CDR3 coding sequence is TGTGCCAGCAGTGGAGACGCTCTCAACAATCAGCCCCAGCATTTT. Amino acids: CASSGDALNNQPQHF. Full variable domain (rest looked up from reference TRBV2 and TRBJ1-5): EPEVTQTPSHQVTQMGQEVILRCVPISNHLYFYWYRQILGQKVEFLVSFYNNEISEKSEIFDDQFSVERPDGSNFTLKIRSTKLEDSAMYFCASSGDALNNQPQHFGDGTRLSIL.

This chain joins TRBV13 and TRBJ1-1, with TRBD1 matching 7 bases. Per germline, CDR1 PRHDT and CDR2 FYEKMQ (reference sequence). V dropped 2 bases and J dropped 4; count of bases not matched to a gene: 4. The CDR3 is 14 amino acids. The CDR3 nucleotides read TGTGCCAGCAGCTTACGGGACAGTTCCACTGAAGCTTTCTTT. It yields the protein CASSLRDSSTEAFF.

The chain combines TRBV11-2 with TRBJ1-1; 10 bases are shared with TRBD1. The length of the CDR3 is 13 residues. Germline V gene data show CDR1 as SGHAT and CDR2 as FQNNGV. Unmatched junction bases numbered 9, after V lost 5 bases and J lost 12 bases. CDR3 sequence: CASSAGQGIETFF. The CDR3 coding sequence is TGTGCCAGCAGCGCGGGACAGGGGATCGAGACTTTCTTT.

This chain links TRBV7-2 with TRBJ1-2, with D perhaps matching TRBD1 (6 bases). The CDR3 consists of 14 residues. V lost 5 bases and J lost 6, with 16 bases in between. The germline gives CDR1 SGHTA, CDR2 FQGNSA. The CDR3 reads CASSQLAGVDGYTF. The CDR3 DNA reads as TGTGCCAGCAGCCAACTGGCAGGGGTCGATGGCTACACCTTC. Combining the CDR3 with reference TRBV7-2 and TRBJ1-2 gives the whole variable domain GAGVSQSPSNKVTEKGKDVELRCDPISGHTALYWYRQSLGQGLEFLIYFQGNSAPDKSGLPSDRFSAERTGGSVSTLTIQRTQQEDSAVYLCASSQLAGVDGYTFGSGTRLTVV.

The chain carries TRBV5-1 and TRBJ2-6; D is unresolved. Trimming pared 3 bases from V and 0 bases from J, leaving 16 bases between. CDR1 and CDR2 (germline): SGHRS, YFSETQ. The CDR3 is made up of 18 amino acids. CDR3 amino acids: CASSSGSKGISGANVLTF. The CDR3 DNA sequence: TGCGCCAGCAGCTCAGGAAGCAAGGGTATCTCTGGGGCCAACGTCCTGACTTTC.

The chain carries TRBV5-6 and TRBJ1-2; D gene uncertain. Germline CDR1 is SGHDT and CDR2 is YYEEEE. Trimming stripped 0 bases from V and 8 bases from J, with 8 bases between. This CDR3 is built from 12 residues. CDR3 protein: CASSLVDGGYTF. CDR3 DNA: TGTGCCAGCAGCTTGGTTGATGGGGGCTACACCTTC.

The chain recombines TRBV7-8 with TRBJ1-3; D gene ambiguous. This CDR3 has 14 amino acids. V lost 5 bases, J lost 0 bases, and 8 bases lay in between. Germline CDR1 SGHVS, CDR2 FQNEAQ. The CDR3 reads CASSVKGSGNTIYF. DNA for the CDR3: TGTGCCAGCAGCGTGAAGGGCTCTGGAAACACCATATATTTT.

This clonotype showed up just once. The V and J genes are TRBV7-2 and TRBJ1-3; D gene unclear. The germline CDR1 and CDR2 sequences are SGHTA and FQGNSA. The CDR3 totals 15 residues. Trimming cost V 1 base and J 4 bases, with 11 bases left between them. The CDR3 loop reads CASSLVGVGGNTIYF. CDR3 nucleotide sequence: TGTGCCAGCAGCTTAGTTGGGGTAGGCGGAAACACCATATATTTT.

The rearrangement uses TRBV9 and TRBJ2-5, with 10 bases fitting TRBD2. Germline assignment: CDR1 SGDLS and CDR2 YYNGEE. This CDR3 is built from 18 residues. The V and J ends lost 3 bases and 2 bases, in that order; junction bases with no gene match: 13. The CDR3 is CASSAHSGGSPLQETQYF. The DNA of the CDR3 is TGTGCCAGCAGCGCCCATAGCGGGGGGTCCCCTCTTCAAGAGACCCAGTACTTC.

This chain links TRBV18 with TRBJ1-1; D is possibly TRBD1 (6 bases). Germline assignment: CDR1 KGHSH and CDR2 LQKENI. This CDR3 region has 12 residues. With 1 base removed from V and 11 bases from J, the gap between germline ends came to 11 bases. CDR3 sequence reads: CASSPQGGGAFF. In DNA form, the CDR3 reads TGTGCCAGCTCACCACAAGGGGGTGGGGCTTTCTTT.